The following is a TCR beta chain sequence with its context. Its antigen is still unknown. The data are from a study of cytomegalovirus exposure and HLA in healthy donors. As for the study in general: Across under 450 genotyped donors, just over 80% landed in the Caucasian-associated ancestry cluster. Study observations and caveats: When a later analysis was performed, an Asian-associated ancestry cluster reportedly had fewer N-insertions than the roughly 630-donor mean.

In the PCR, 60 Vbeta and 13 Jbeta primers were used. Only in-frame clones appear in the TCRdb table, and some are missing; sequencing was by immunoSEQ multiplex PCR. The sample holds 150,000 or so clones; about three quarters are singletons and the top ten take roughly 4.2%. With V trimmed by 0 bases and J by 4 bases, 3 bases remained unmatched. The V gene's germline CDR1 is SGHRS and CDR2 YFSETQ. The CDR3 runs to 15 residues. Sequenced: PBMCs. The V gene is TRBV5-1, the J gene TRBJ2-2, with 7 positions matching TRBD2. The TCR originated in a male donor in good health and CMV-seronegative. The CDR3 sequence is CASSLEGGGTGELFF. CDR3 nucleotide sequence: TGCGCCAGCAGCTTGGAAGGCGGGGGCACCGGGGAGCTGTTTTTT. Full variable domain (outside the CDR3, taken from reference TRBV5-1 and TRBJ2-2): KAGVTQTPRYLIKTRGQQVTLSCSPISGHRSVSWYQQTPGQGLQFLFEYFSETQRNKGNFPGRFSGRQFSNSRSEMNVSTLELGDSALYLCASSLEGGGTGELFFGEGSRLTVL.